One and the same sample provided the 28 T cell receptor beta chains below, sequenced in a study of PD-1 blockade in classical Hodgkin lymphoma. Every patient had relapsed following autologous stem cell transplantation, and cohorts differed in brentuximab vedotin exposure. The table came from immunoSEQ multiplex PCR; TCRdb's copy has only in-frame clones and leaves some out. The sample has 12,000 to 15,000 clones, about 86% seen once. The material was peripheral blood mononuclear cells (PBMCs), obtained at baseline. These receptors were obtained from a human donor with classical Hodgkin lymphoma.

In this sample, this clone turned up a few times. The chain employs TRBV15 and TRBJ1-1; the D is unclear. Germline assignment: CDR1 LNHNV and CDR2 YYDKDF (reference sequence). The V end was cut by 1 base, the J end by 5 bases, with 5 bases between. The CDR3 is 12 amino acids. The CDR3 sequence: CATSRGGTEAFF. The CDR3 DNA reads as TGTGCCACCAGCAGAGGCGGGACTGAAGCTTTCTTT.

The rearrangement joins TRBV15 to TRBJ1-4; D remains ambiguous. In germline, CDR1 is LNHNV, CDR2 YYDKDF (reference sequence). The CDR3 is 14 amino acids. Deletions cut 5 bases from V and 5 bases from J, with 12 bases between. CDR3 nucleotides: TGTGCCACCAGCTCCCGGGTCCAAAATGAAAAACTGTTTTTT. This sequence encodes CATSSRVQNEKLFF.

The chain has TRBV18 and TRBJ2-1; 7 nucleotides agree with TRBD1. The CDR3 covers 14 residues. V lost 3 bases, J lost 9 bases, and 8 bases stayed unmatched. CDR1 is KGHSH and CDR2 is LQKENI in the germline V gene. CDR3 amino acids: CASSPQQGLSEQFF. The CDR3 DNA is TGTGCCAGCTCACCCCAACAGGGGTTGAGTGAGCAGTTCTTC.

V is TRBV7-9 and J is TRBJ2-4, with D unclear. The CDR3 covers 14 residues. The V end lost 0 bases, the J end lost 4 bases, and 7 bases lay between the germline ends. Germline V gives CDR1 SEHNR, CDR2 FQNEAQ (reference sequence). The CDR3 reads CASSLASMKNIQYF. The DNA of the CDR3 is TGTGCCAGCAGCTTAGCCAGTATGAAAAACATTCAGTACTTC. The full variable domain, completed using reference TRBV7-9 and TRBJ2-4, is DTGVSQNPRHKITKRGQNVTFRCDPISEHNRLYWYRQTLGQGPEFLTYFQNEAQLEKSRLLSDRFSAERPKGSFSTLEIQRTEQGDSAMYLCASSLASMKNIQYFGAGTRLSVL.

The CDR3 nucleotides are TGCGCCAGCAGCCAAGATTGGACGATGGGGGCCTACCACTACGAGCAGTACTTC. Protein product: CASSQDWTMGAYHYEQYF. The rearrangement links TRBV4-1 to TRBJ2-7, with TRBD1 as a possible D gene (6 bases). Germline V gives CDR1 MGHRA, CDR2 YSYEKL. The V end was cut by 0 bases, the J end by 3 bases, with 21 bases between. This CDR3 region has 18 residues.

CDR3 nucleotide sequence: TGTGCCAGCAGCCGACAGGGGCCCTACGAGCAGTACTTC. Protein: CASSRQGPYEQYF. The chain uses TRBV27 and TRBJ2-7, with 8 bases matching TRBD1. The V and J ends lost 6 bases and 2 bases, in that order; junction bases with no gene match: 3. CDR1 and CDR2 (germline): MNHEY, SMNVEV (reference sequence). The CDR3 covers 13 residues.

The chain employs TRBV23-1 and TRBJ2-7; weak D call: TRBD1 (6 bases). TRBV23-1 is annotated as an ORF whose role is uncertain. V was clipped by 1 base and J by 0 bases, with 13 bases between them. The CDR3 has 16 residues. The CDR3 DNA sequence: TGCGCCAGCAGTCAATTGGCACAGGGCCTCTCCTACGAGCAGTACTTC. The encoded protein is CASSQLAQGLSYEQYF.

V and J are TRBV27 and TRBJ2-7; D unclear. The CDR3 covers 11 residues. The germline V and J ends were trimmed by 2 bases and 6 bases, with 5 bases remaining between them. CDR1 and CDR2 (germline): MNHEY, SMNVEV (reference sequence). CDR3 in DNA: TGTGCCAGCAGTTTAGGGCTCGAGCAGTACTTC. Translating it yields CASSLGLEQYF.

The rearrangement uses TRBV9 and TRBJ1-1, with 9 nucleotides matching TRBD1. V shed 3 bases and J 1 base; nucleotides not matched to a gene: 4. Germline V gene lookup returns CDR1 SGDLS and CDR2 YYNGEE. CDR3 length: 15 amino acids. The CDR3 DNA is TGTGCCAGCAGCGCCGCGGACAGGGGGAACACTGAAGCTTTCTTT. Translating it yields CASSAADRGNTEAFF. The full variable domain, rest sourced from reference TRBV9 and TRBJ1-1, is DSGVTQTPKHLITATGQRVTLRCSPRSGDLSVYWYQQSLDQGLQFLIQYYNGEERAKGNILERFSAQQFPDLHSELNLSSLELGDSALYFCASSAADRGNTEAFFGQGTRLTVV.

This clone was observed once. The chain combines TRBV11-3 with TRBJ2-2; the match to TRBD1 covers 9 bases. The CDR3 has 14 residues. Germline CDR1 and CDR2: SGHNT and YENEEA. V shed 5 bases and J 9 bases; nucleotides not matched to a gene: 7. The CDR3 loop reads CASSPRTGVRELFF. The CDR3 DNA sequence: TGTGCCAGCAGCCCGCGGACAGGGGTGAGGGAGCTGTTTTTT. The full variable domain, its missing parts supplied by reference TRBV11-3 and TRBJ2-2, is EAGVVQSPRYKIIEKKQPVAFWCNPISGHNTLYWYLQNLGQGPELLIRYENEEAVDDSQLPKDRFSAERLKGVDSTLKIQPAELGDSAVYLCASSPRTGVRELFFGEGSRLTVL.

V usage is TRBV19 and J usage is TRBJ2-7; D perhaps matches TRBD1 (6 bases). Germline V gene lookup returns CDR1 LNHDA and CDR2 SQIVND (reference sequence). Trimming left V 4 bases short and J 6 bases short, with 13 bases between. The CDR3 runs 13 residues. The CDR3 is CASSRGHPGEQYF. The DNA for the CDR3 is TGTGCCAGTAGTAGGGGACACCCCGGCGAGCAGTACTTC.

V is TRBV2 and J is TRBJ1-1; D perhaps matches TRBD1 (6 bases). Trimming removed 4 bases at V and 4 bases at J, with 16 bases between. The CDR3 extends over 15 amino acids. Germline CDR1 reads SNHLY; CDR2 reads FYNNEI. CDR3 DNA sequence: TGTGCCAGCAGTGTGGATCAGGGAGGGGGCACTGAAGCTTTCTTT. Its protein product is CASSVDQGGGTEAFF.

The CDR3 loop reads CASSALGTSNEQFF. The CDR3 region has the DNA TGTGCCAGCAGCGCACTCGGGACTTCCAATGAGCAGTTCTTC. The chain has TRBV9 and TRBJ2-1, with D possibly TRBD2 on 6 matching bases. The germline V and J ends were trimmed by 3 bases and 6 bases, with 13 bases remaining between them. Per the germline V gene, CDR1 is SGDLS and CDR2 is YYNGEE. The CDR3 sequence is 14 residues long.

This clone was seen only once. The chain carries TRBV7-2 and TRBJ1-4; a weak D match, TRBD1 (5 bases). There are 15 residues in the CDR3. From germline, CDR1 is SGHTA and CDR2 FQGNSA. Between the trimmed V and J ends, which lost 1 base and 4 bases, there was a span of 10 bases. The CDR3 loop is CASSLGGVNNEKLFF. In DNA form, the CDR3 reads TGTGCCAGCAGCTTAGGAGGGGTTAATAATGAAAAACTGTTTTTT.

This clone was detected only a few times. The V gene is TRBV5-6, the J gene TRBJ2-7; 8 nucleotides agree with TRBD2. The CDR3 sequence is 15 residues long. V trimming: 2 bases; J trimming: 1 base; junction bases outside the gene matches: 5. Germline lookup yields CDR1 SGHDT and CDR2 YYEEEE. CDR3 region: CASSFRGGPSYEQYF. The CDR3 DNA reads as TGTGCCAGCAGCTTTCGCGGGGGGCCTTCCTACGAGCAGTACTTC.

The V gene is TRBV27, the J gene TRBJ2-7; D is perhaps TRBD2 (6 bases). Germline CDR1 reads MNHEY; CDR2 reads SMNVEV (reference sequence). V lost 4 bases to trimming and J lost 2 bases, with 12 bases between them. This CDR3 contains 14 residues. Written as DNA, the CDR3 is TGTGCCAGCAGTTCGGGAGTGAGAACCTACGAGCAGTACTTC. The encoded protein is CASSSGVRTYEQYF.

The chain has TRBV6-1 and TRBJ2-5; D ambiguous. V lost 8 bases to trimming and J lost 0 bases, with 10 bases between them. Per germline, CDR1 MNHNS and CDR2 SASEGT. CDR3 length equals 13 residues. CDR3 sequence: CASHRAYQETQYF. The DNA of the CDR3 is TGTGCCAGCCATCGGGCTTACCAAGAGACCCAGTACTTC.

The rearrangement links TRBV5-1 to TRBJ1-1; no clear D. V lost 3 bases to trimming and J lost 0 bases, with 15 bases between them. The CDR3 extends over 16 amino acids. The germline V gene encodes CDR1 SGHRS and CDR2 YFSETQ. The DNA for the CDR3 is TGCGCCAGCAGCTGGGGAGGCGGTCGGGTGAACACTGAAGCTTTCTTT. Residues: CASSWGGGRVNTEAFF.

In its sample, this clone was seen once. V and J are TRBV5-4 and TRBJ1-1; no clear D gene. Germline V lookup: CDR1 SGHNT, CDR2 YYREEE (reference sequence). Deletions cut 2 bases from V and 9 bases from J, with 11 bases between. The CDR3 has 12 amino acids. CDR3 sequence (DNA): TGTGCCAGCAGCTTTGGGGAAGGTAAAGCTTTCTTT. It is translated as CASSFGEGKAFF.

About this clone itself: A read error may account for a junction end that differs from germline. The J gene is TRBJ1-2, the V gene TRBV6-1, with no clear D. In germline, CDR1 is MNHNS, CDR2 SASEGT. The CDR3 length is 14 residues. The CDR3 DNA reads TGTGCCAGCACTGAACGGCTTCCTAACTATGGCTACACCTTC. Its translation is CASTERLPNYGYTF.

The V and J genes are TRBV30 and TRBJ1-2; D possibly corresponds to TRBD1 (5 bases). V shed 1 base and J shed 4 bases, with 19 bases lying between them. Germline assignment: CDR1 GTSNPN and CDR2 SVGIG (reference sequence). This CDR3 is 16 amino acids long. CDR3 DNA sequence: TGTGCCTGGAGTGGGATCGGGACCCAGGCTATCTATGGCTACACCTTC. Translation gives CAWSGIGTQAIYGYTF.

The rearrangement joins TRBV30 to TRBJ1-3, with 7 positions matching TRBD1. The V and J ends lost 0 bases and 1 base, in that order; junction bases with no gene match: 3. Germline V gene lookup returns CDR1 GTSNPN and CDR2 SVGIG (reference sequence). CDR3 length: 15 residues. In nucleotides, the CDR3 is TGTGCCTGGAGTGTTGACAGGGTATCTGGAAACACCATATATTTT. It translates to CAWSVDRVSGNTIYF.

The J gene is TRBJ2-2, the V gene TRBV30; 8 nucleotides line up with TRBD2. The CDR3 contains 13 residues. The ends lost 0 bases at V and 7 bases at J; junction bases unmatched: 1. Germline-derived CDR1 and CDR2 are GTSNPN and SVGIG (reference sequence). The CDR3 spells CAWSVLADGELFF. The CDR3 DNA sequence: TGTGCCTGGAGTGTACTAGCGGACGGGGAGCTGTTTTTT.

In its sample, this clone was seen once. CDR3 DNA: TGTGCCAGCAGCCCCGACAGGGGAGCCTACCCCCAGCATTTT. Translating gives CASSPDRGAYPQHF. This chain uses TRBV7-2 with TRBJ1-5; 8 positions match TRBD1. This CDR3 is built from 14 residues. Trimming cost V 5 bases and J 10 bases; bases outside gene matches: 10. CDR1 SGHTA and CDR2 FQGNSA come from the germline V gene.

This chain connects TRBV6-5 to TRBJ2-1; 8 nucleotides align to TRBD2. With 2 bases clipped from V and 10 bases from J, the junction kept 7 bases outside the gene matches. This CDR3 region has 14 residues. Germline V gene data show CDR1 as MNHEY and CDR2 as SVGAGI. The CDR3: CASSYGLAGPEQFF. CDR3 DNA: TGTGCCAGCAGTTACGGACTAGCTGGGCCCGAGCAGTTCTTC.

The J gene is TRBJ2-2, the V gene TRBV30; tentatively, D is TRBD1 or TRBD2 (5 bases each). The CDR3 has 16 residues. V was pared by 1 base and J by 6 bases, with 18 bases between. CDR1 and CDR2 (germline): GTSNPN, SVGIG (reference sequence). The CDR3 coding sequence is TGTGCCTGGAGTGGCTCCGGGACGAGTGAGCCCGGGGAGCTGTTTTTT. It encodes CAWSGSGTSEPGELFF.

The chain has TRBV19 and TRBJ1-1, with D tentatively TRBD1 (5 bases). CDR3 length: 13 amino acids. The V gene lost 3 bases and the J gene lost 5 bases, with 10 bases spanning the gap. CDR1 and CDR2 (germline): LNHDA, SQIVND (reference sequence). The CDR3 here is CASSMGGKTEAFF. The CDR3 bases are TGTGCCAGTAGTATGGGGGGAAAAACTGAAGCTTTCTTT.

The chain recombines TRBV28 with TRBJ2-7; D unclear. This CDR3 spans 14 amino acids. V lost 6 bases and J lost 4, with 16 bases in between. CDR1 is MDHEN and CDR2 is SYDVKM in the germline V gene. The CDR3 coding sequence is TGTGCCAGCAGCTCCATGGGATCCTTGTACGAGCAGTACTTC. Its translation: CASSSMGSLYEQYF.